This paragraph reports one T cell receptor (beta chain). Its specificity is not known. TCR beta CDR3 regions were amplified from RNA. First-round RT-PCR with HTBI primers amplified the TCR CDR3 region. TCRdb processed the multiplex PCR reads anew with MiXCR; each CDR3 protein has one entry. The sample consists of approximately 410,000 distinct CDR3 sequences, roughly an eighth of them appearing once. The sample comes from a study of T cells in Graves' hyperthyroidism and ophthalmopathy. Study context: The authors collected peripheral blood at initial diagnosis, before any treatment. General study findings and limits: Most thyroid clonotypes with frequency above 0.001 were detected in blood.

The CDR3 totals 13 residues. Germline V gene sequence: CDR1 DFQATT, CDR2 SNEGSKA (reference sequence). V was trimmed by 5 bases and J by 1 base, leaving 8 bases between them. This receptor was obtained from a woman aged 18-29 years with Graves' hyperthyroidism. The specimen was blood. V and J are TRBV20-1 and TRBJ2-2; D assignment may be TRBD1 or TRBD2 (6 bases each). The CDR3 bases are TGCAGTGCTGGGGGGCGGAACACCGGGGAGCTGTTTTTT. Protein product: CSAGGRNTGELFF.